The entry that follows covers one T cell receptor (beta chain) sequence. The treatment denotes: some 20 received Ad26.COV2.S at low or high dose, single or two shots; several received placebo; per-sample allocation not given. Specimens were obtained on day 63 following the first vaccine or placebo injection. These data come from a study of Ad26.COV2.S vaccination and SARS-CoV-2 variants. Study as a whole: The donor participated in the COV1001 trial, in its Ad26.COV2.S arm. Ad26.COV2.S given intramuscularly, once or twice 56 days apart.

Sequenced by immunoSEQ multiplex PCR; TCRdb stores in-frame clones only, minus some. The sample records hundreds of thousands of clones, approximately 89% being singletons. This CDR3 region has 15 residues. V shed 1 base and J shed 2 bases, with 9 bases lying between them. Germline V gives CDR1 SGHRS, CDR2 YFSETQ. The V gene is TRBV5-1, the J gene TRBJ1-4, with a weak D call TRBD1 (6 bases). Specimen: peripheral blood, collected in a trial of Ad26.COV2.S vaccine versus placebo. This sequence originates from a person aged 18-60 years who received the Ad26.COV2.S COVID-19 vaccine or a placebo. The CDR3 loop is CASSLIGGTNEKLFF. The CDR3 DNA is TGCGCCAGCAGCTTGATAGGGGGTACTAATGAAAAACTGTTTTTT.